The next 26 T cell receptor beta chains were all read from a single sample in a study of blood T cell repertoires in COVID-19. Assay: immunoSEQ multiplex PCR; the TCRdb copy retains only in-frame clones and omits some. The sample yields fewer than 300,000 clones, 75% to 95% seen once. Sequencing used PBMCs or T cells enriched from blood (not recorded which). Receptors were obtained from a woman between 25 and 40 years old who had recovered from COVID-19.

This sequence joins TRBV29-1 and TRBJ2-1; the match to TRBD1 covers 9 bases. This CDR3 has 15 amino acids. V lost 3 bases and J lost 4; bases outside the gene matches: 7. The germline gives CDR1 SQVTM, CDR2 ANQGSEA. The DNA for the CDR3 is TGCAGCGTTGAGGGCGGGACAGGGAATTACAATGAGCAGTTCTTC. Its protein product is CSVEGGTGNYNEQFF.

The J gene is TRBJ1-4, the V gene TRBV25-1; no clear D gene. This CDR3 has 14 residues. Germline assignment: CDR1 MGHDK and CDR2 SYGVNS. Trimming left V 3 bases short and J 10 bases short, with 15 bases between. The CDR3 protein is CASSESTPGGKLFF. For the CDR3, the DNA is TGTGCCAGCAGTGAGTCCACCCCCGGTGGAAAACTGTTTTTT. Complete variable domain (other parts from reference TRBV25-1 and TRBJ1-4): EADIYQTPRYLVIGTGKKITLECSQTMGHDKMYWYQQDPGMELHLIHYSYGVNSTEKGDLSSESTVSRIRTEHFPLTLESARPSHTSQYLCASSESTPGGKLFFGSGTQLSVL.

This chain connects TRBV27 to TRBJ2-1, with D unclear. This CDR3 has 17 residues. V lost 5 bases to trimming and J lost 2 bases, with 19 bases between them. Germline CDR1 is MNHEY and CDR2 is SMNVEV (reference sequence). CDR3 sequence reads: CASSRVPVQVTYNEQFF. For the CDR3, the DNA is TGTGCCAGCAGTCGAGTACCAGTGCAGGTCACCTACAATGAGCAGTTCTTC.

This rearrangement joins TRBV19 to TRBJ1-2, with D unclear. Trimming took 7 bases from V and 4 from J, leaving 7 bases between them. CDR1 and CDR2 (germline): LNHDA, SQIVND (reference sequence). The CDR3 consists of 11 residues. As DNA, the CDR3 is TGTGCCAGTACTGGGCGCTATGGCTACACCTTC. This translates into CASTGRYGYTF.

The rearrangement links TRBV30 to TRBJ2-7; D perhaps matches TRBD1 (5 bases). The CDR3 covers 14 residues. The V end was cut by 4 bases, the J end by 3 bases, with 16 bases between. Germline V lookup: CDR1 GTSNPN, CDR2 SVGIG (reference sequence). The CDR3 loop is CAWKPRPGIYEQYF. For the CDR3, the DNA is TGTGCCTGGAAGCCCCGTCCAGGGATCTACGAGCAGTACTTC.

CDR3 sequence reads: CASSGGLAGWEETQYF. Written as DNA, the CDR3 is TGTGCCAGCTCAGGAGGACTAGCGGGATGGGAAGAGACCCAGTACTTC. This chain uses TRBV18 with TRBJ2-5, with TRBD2 matching 12 bases. Germline V gene sequence: CDR1 KGHSH, CDR2 LQKENI. V lost 5 bases, J lost 3 bases, and 7 bases stayed unmatched. The CDR3 is 16 amino acids.

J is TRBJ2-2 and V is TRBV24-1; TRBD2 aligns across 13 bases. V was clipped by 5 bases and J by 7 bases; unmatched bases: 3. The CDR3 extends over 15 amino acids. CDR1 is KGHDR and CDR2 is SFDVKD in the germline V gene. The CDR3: CATSGLAGGFGELFF. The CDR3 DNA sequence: TGTGCCACCAGTGGACTAGCGGGAGGTTTCGGGGAGCTGTTTTTT.

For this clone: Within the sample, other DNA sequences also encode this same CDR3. The CDR3 is CASKLAGLIYNEQFF. CDR3 DNA: TGTGCCAGCAAGCTAGCGGGTTTGATATACAATGAGCAGTTCTTC. The chain links TRBV3-1 (or the pseudogene TRBV3-2) to TRBJ2-1; 8 positions agree with TRBD2. The trim removed 7 bases at V and 4 bases at J, leaving 9 bases unmatched. CDR3 length: 15 amino acids. In germline, CDR1 is LGHDT, CDR2 YNNKEL (reference sequence).

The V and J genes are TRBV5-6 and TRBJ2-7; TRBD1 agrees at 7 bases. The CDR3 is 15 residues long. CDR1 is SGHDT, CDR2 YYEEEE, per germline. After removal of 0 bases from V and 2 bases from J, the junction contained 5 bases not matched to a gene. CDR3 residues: CASSLATGMTYEQYF. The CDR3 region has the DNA TGTGCCAGCAGCTTGGCGACAGGGATGACCTACGAGCAGTACTTC.

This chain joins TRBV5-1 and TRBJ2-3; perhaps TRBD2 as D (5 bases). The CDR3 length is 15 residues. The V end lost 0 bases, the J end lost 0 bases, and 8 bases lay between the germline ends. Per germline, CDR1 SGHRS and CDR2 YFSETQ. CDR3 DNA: TGCGCCAGCAGCTTGGTAGCGTCCAGCACAGATACGCAGTATTTT. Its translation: CASSLVASSTDTQYF. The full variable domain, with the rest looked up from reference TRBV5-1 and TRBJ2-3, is KAGVTQTPRYLIKTRGQQVTLSCSPISGHRSVSWYQQTPGQGLQFLFEYFSETQRNKGNFPGRFSGRQFSNSRSEMNVSTLELGDSALYLCASSLVASSTDTQYFGPGTRLTVL.

The CDR3: CASSRGTSGSYEQYF. CDR3 DNA: TGTGCCAGCAGCCGCGGGACTAGCGGCTCCTACGAGCAGTACTTC. This rearrangement joins TRBV7-9 to TRBJ2-7, with 11 bases that match TRBD2. Losses at the gene ends were 5 bases for V and 0 bases for J; bases not matched to a gene: 3. The V gene's germline CDR1 is SEHNR and CDR2 FQNEAQ (reference sequence). This CDR3 is built from 15 residues.

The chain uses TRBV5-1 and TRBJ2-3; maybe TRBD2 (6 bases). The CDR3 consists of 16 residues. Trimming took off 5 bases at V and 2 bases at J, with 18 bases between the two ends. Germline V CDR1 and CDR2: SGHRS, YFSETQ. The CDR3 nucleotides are TGCGCCAGCAGGGACCGACTAGGAGGATCCACAGATACGCAGTATTTT. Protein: CASRDRLGGSTDTQYF.

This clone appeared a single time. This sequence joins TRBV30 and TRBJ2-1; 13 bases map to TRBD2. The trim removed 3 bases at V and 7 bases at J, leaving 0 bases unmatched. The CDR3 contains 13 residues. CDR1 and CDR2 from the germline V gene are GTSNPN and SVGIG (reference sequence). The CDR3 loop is CAWRLAGGNEQFF. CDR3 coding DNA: TGTGCCTGGAGACTAGCGGGAGGGAATGAGCAGTTCTTC.

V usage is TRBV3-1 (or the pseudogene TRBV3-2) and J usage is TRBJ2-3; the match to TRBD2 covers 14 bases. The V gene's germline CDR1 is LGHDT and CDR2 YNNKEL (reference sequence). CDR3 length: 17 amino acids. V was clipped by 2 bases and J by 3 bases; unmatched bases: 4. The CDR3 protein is CASSQMTSGRGTDTQYF. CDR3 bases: TGTGCCAGCAGCCAAATGACTAGCGGGAGGGGGACAGATACGCAGTATTTT.

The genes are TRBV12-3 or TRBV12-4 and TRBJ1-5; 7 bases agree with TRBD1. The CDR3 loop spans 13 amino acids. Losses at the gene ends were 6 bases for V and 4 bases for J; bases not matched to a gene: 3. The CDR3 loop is CASRETGNQPQHF. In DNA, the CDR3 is TGTGCCAGCAGAGAGACAGGGAATCAGCCCCAGCATTTT.

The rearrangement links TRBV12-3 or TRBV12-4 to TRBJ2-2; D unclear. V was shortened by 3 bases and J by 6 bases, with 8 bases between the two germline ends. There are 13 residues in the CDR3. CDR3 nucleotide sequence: TGTGCCAGCAGTTTTATCGTGTCCGGGGAGCTGTTTTTT. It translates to CASSFIVSGELFF.

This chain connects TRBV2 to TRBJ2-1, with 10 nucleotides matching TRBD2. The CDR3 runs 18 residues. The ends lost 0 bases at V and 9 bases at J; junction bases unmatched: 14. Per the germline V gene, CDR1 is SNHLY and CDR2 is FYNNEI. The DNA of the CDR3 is TGTGCCAGCAGTGAAGCGCGATCCACGGTAGCGGGAGGTGGTGAGCAGTTCTTC. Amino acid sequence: CASSEARSTVAGGGEQFF.

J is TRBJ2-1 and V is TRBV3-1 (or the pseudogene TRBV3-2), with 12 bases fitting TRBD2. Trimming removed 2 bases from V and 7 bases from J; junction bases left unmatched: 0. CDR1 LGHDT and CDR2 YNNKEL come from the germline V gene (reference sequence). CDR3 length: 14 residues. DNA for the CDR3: TGTGCCAGCAGCCAACTAGCGGGAGGGAATGAGCAGTTCTTC. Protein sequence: CASSQLAGGNEQFF.

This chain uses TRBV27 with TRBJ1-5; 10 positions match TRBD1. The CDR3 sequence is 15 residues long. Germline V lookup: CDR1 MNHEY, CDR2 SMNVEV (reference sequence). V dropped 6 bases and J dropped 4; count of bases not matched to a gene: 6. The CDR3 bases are TGTGCCAGCAGGACAGGGGGCATTGCGAATCAGCCCCAGCATTTT. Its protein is CASRTGGIANQPQHF.

In DNA, the CDR3 is TGTGCCAGCAGTGTACAGGGGGCCAGTTTCTACGAGCAGTACTTC. Translating it yields CASSVQGASFYEQYF. The gene calls are TRBV28 and TRBJ2-7, with 9 bases aligning to TRBD1. V gave up 5 bases and J gave up 3 bases; unmatched junction bases: 8. The CDR3 loop spans 15 amino acids. Germline lookup yields CDR1 MDHEN and CDR2 SYDVKM.

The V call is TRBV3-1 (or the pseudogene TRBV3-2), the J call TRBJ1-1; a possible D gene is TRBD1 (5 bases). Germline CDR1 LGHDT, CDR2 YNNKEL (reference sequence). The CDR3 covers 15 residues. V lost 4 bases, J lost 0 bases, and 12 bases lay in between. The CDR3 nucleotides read TGTGCCAGCAGCCGGGACTTGTGGATGAACACTGAAGCTTTCTTT. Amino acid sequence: CASSRDLWMNTEAFF.

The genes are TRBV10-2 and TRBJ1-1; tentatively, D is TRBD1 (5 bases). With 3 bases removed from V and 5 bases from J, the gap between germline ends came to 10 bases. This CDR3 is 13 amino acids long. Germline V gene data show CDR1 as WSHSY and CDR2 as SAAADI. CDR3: CASSDRARTEAFF. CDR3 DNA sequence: TGCGCCAGCAGTGACAGGGCTCGGACTGAAGCTTTCTTT.

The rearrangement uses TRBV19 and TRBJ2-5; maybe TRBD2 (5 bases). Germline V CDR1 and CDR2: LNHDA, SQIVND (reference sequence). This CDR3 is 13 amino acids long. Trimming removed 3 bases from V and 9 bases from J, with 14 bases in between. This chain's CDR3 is CASSIMGVEAQYF. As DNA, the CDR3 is TGTGCCAGTAGTATCATGGGCGTGGAGGCCCAGTACTTC.

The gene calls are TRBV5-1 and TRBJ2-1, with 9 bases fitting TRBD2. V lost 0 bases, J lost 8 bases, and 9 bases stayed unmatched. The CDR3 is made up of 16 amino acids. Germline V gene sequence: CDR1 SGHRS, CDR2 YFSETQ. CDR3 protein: CASSLDPSGMWDEQFF. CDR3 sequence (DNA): TGCGCCAGCAGCTTGGATCCTAGCGGGATGTGGGATGAGCAGTTCTTC.

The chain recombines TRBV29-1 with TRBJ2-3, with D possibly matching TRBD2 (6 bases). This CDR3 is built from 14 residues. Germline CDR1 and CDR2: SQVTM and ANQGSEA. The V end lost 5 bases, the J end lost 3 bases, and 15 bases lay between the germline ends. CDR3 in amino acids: CSVLPRAGTDTQYF. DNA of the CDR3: TGCAGCGTTTTGCCTCGGGCGGGAACAGATACGCAGTATTTT.

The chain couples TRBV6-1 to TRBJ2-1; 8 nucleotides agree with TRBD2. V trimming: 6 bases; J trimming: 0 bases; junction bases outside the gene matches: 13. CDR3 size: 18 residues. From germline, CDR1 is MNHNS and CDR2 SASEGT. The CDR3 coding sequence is TGTGCCAGCAGAGAACTAGCGGCGATTCGCAGCTCCTACAATGAGCAGTTCTTC. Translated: CASRELAAIRSSYNEQFF.